This record covers a single T cell receptor (beta chain). Its antigen is currently not known. Per-base qualities were not stored, and no clone one base away is much larger. These data come from a study of blood T cell repertoires in COVID-19 (dated by TCRdb to the early 2020s). Looking at the study overall: Samples from collaborators originated in the United States, Italy and Spain and spanned both the acute and convalescent phases of COVID-19. The material from the prospective study consisted of cDNA or gDNA derived from T cells, B-cell-depleted T cells, or PBMCs. The dataset comprised deeply sampled blood TCRbeta repertoires from subjects exposed to, actively infected with, or recovered from COVID-19. The repertoires were released in a freely available public database meant as a resource for research on the immune response to SARS-CoV-2. Samples came from the ongoing ImmuneRACE study (first 160 participants) plus 1,254 subjects from 6 global collaborators. Sample metadata almost always included a de-identified subject ID, COVID-19 status, age in years and sex. Where available, HLA class I and class II types were obtained from metadata supplied by the sample provider rather than from assay-based typing.

The immunoSEQ Assay, a bias-controlled multiplex PCR, was used to amplify TCRbeta CDR3 regions from genomic DNA. The original methods were these. Nucleated cell counts per sample were estimated from amplification of reference gene primers within the assay. To quantify the absolute abundance of each unique TCRbeta CDR3 rearrangement, sequence reads were collapsed and filtered. For each sample, productive Simpson clonality was calculated as the square root of Simpson's diversity index across productive rearrangements. The immuneACCESS repertoire file appears here via TCRdb, limited to in-frame rearrangements. These files lack a portion of the clones; in checked studies, under half of the deficit traces to unresolved V genes, and the cause of the others is not known. D and trimming come from the DNA, and the V and J calls and clone size come from that table. For this sample there are 120,000 to 150,000 clones; around 84% appear just once. The ten largest account for approximately 40% of the sample.

Trimming leaves V shorter by 1 base and J shorter by 3 bases, with the junction holding 3 bases beyond the gene matches. The CDR3 runs 15 amino acids, cysteine and phenylalanine included. Of all the DNA, just the CDR3 is kept, 45 bases in frame from base 1. Looking up the germline V gene (reference sequence) yields CDR1 LGHDT and CDR2 YNNKEL. What the work shows at the level of the full study, not this receptor alone: The amount of clinical and demographic metadata varied by source and participant and was provided uncurated.

The collaborating institutions used their own protocols to collect whole blood in K2EDTA tubes. For TCRbeta analysis, collaborators shipped samples in one of three forms: frozen whole blood, isolated PBMCs, or DNA extracted from either of those sample types. The sequence links TRBV3-1 (or the pseudogene TRBV3-2) to TRBJ2-3; the central 8 bases match TRBD2. Sequencing was performed on peripheral blood. The receptor comes from a human donor in a cohort sampled during active COVID-19. The CDR3 corresponds to CASSQAGGPTDTQYF. In nucleotides, the sequence is TGTGCCAGCAGCCAAGCGGGGGGGCCTACAGATACGCAGTATTTT.